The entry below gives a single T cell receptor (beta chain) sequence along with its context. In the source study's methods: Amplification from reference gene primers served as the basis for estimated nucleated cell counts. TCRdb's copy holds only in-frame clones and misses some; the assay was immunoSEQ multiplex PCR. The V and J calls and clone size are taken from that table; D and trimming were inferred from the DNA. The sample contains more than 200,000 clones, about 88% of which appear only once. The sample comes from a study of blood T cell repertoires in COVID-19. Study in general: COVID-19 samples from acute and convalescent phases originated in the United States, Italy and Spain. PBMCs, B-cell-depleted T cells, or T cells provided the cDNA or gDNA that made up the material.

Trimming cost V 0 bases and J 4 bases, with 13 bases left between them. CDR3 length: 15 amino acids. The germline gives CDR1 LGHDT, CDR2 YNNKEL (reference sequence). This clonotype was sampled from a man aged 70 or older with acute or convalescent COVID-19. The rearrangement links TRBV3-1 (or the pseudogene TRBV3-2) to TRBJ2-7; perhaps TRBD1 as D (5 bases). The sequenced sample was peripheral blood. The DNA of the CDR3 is TGTGCCAGCAGCCAAGATCGAGGCAGGGTGTACGAGCAGTACTTC. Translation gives CASSQDRGRVYEQYF.